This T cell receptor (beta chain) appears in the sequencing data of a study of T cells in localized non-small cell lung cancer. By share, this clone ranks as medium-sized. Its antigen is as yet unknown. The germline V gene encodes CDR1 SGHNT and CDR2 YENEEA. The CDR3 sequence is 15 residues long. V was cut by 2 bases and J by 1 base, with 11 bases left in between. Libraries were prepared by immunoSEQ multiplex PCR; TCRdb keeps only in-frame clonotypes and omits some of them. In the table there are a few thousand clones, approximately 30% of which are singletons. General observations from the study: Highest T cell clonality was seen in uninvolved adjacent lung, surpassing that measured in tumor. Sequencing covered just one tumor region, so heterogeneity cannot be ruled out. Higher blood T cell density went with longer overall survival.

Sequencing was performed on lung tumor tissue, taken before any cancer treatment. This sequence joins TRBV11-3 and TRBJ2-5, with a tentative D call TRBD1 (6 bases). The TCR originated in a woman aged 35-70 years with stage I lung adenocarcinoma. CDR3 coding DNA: TGTGCCAGCAGCTTAAAAGGACAGCCCCAAGAGACCCAGTACTTC. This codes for CASSLKGQPQETQYF.